Sequencing of this T cell receptor (beta chain) was carried out in a study of T cell responses to AZD1222 COVID-19 vaccine. Deletions cut 2 bases from V and 5 bases from J, with 9 bases between. Germline V gene data show CDR1 as SEHNR and CDR2 as FQNEAQ (reference sequence). The CDR3 covers 13 residues. Libraries were prepared by immunoSEQ multiplex PCR; TCRdb keeps only in-frame clonotypes and omits some of them. Counted here are around 110,000 clones, about 90% occurring once; the ten biggest clones make up roughly 21%. This receptor was obtained from an adult in good health. The specimen was peripheral blood, collected on day 0 of AZD1222 vaccination. The V call is TRBV7-9, the J call TRBJ2-5, with D perhaps matching TRBD2 (5 bases). The chain's CDR3 is CASSLLTGETQYF. CDR3 nucleotides: TGTGCCAGCAGCTTATTGACGGGGGAGACCCAGTACTTC. Full variable domain (outside the CDR3, taken from reference TRBV7-9 and TRBJ2-5): DTGVSQNPRHKITKRGQNVTFRCDPISEHNRLYWYRQTLGQGPEFLTYFQNEAQLEKSRLLSDRFSAERPKGSFSTLEIQRTEQGDSAMYLCASSLLTGETQYFGPGTRLLVL.